The 7 T cell receptor beta chains given below trace back to one sample, sequenced in a study of CXCR3-negative and CXCR3-positive naive CD8 T cells. All TRB cDNA libraries came from 5' RACE performed with UMI labels. TCRdb reprocessed the 5' RACE reads, with one entry per CDR3 protein and no DNA. With about 39,000 distinct CDR3 sequences in the sample, the ten largest clones hold roughly 1.6%. Sequencing was performed on naive CXCR3- CD8+ T cells from blood. Subset denoted: CD45RO-CCR7+CD27+CD95- naive CD8+ T cells lacking CXCR3 (TNR3-). The receptors stem from a human donor in good health. Some clones in this sample may be carry-over from other donors' samples.

The CDR3 sequence: CASRLTGASTDTQYF. J is TRBJ2-3 and V is TRBV28; TCRdb names TRBD1, which stays unverified in the absence of DNA. Germline V gene data show CDR1 as MDHEN and CDR2 as SYDVKM. The CDR3 totals 15 residues.

This clonotype registers medium-sized by frequency. The gene calls are TRBV12-3 or TRBV12-4 and TRBJ1-2; TCRdb picks TRBD1, but there is no DNA to check that call. This CDR3 is 13 amino acids long. CDR3: CASSLRGDYGYTF.

The V call is TRBV11-2, the J call TRBJ2-7; the TRBD2 assignment by TCRdb is unverifiable without DNA. The CDR3 totals 15 residues. Germline V gene data show CDR1 as SGHAT and CDR2 as FQNNGV. CDR3 sequence reads: CASRNTEESSYEQYF.

The CDR3 sequence is CSAGGGPNTGELFF. This sequence joins TRBV29-1 and TRBJ2-2; TCRdb's D gene call, TRBD2, goes unchecked for lack of DNA. CDR3 length: 14 residues. Germline V gene data show CDR1 as SQVTM and CDR2 as ANQGSEA.

The J gene is TRBJ2-3, the V gene TRBV6-5; the D call from TCRdb, TRBD1, cannot be confirmed without DNA. The CDR3 totals 20 residues. CDR1 and CDR2 from the germline V gene are MNHEY and SVGAGI. The CDR3: CASNPSPSWTADYDTDTQYF.

V usage is TRBV9 and J usage is TRBJ1-2. The CDR3 length is 17 residues. Germline V lookup: CDR1 SGDLS, CDR2 YYNGEE. The CDR3 loop is CASSLGESYHPPHGYTF.

The V and J genes are TRBV6-5 and TRBJ2-1; absent DNA, TCRdb's TRBD2 call cannot be checked. The CDR3 loop spans 15 amino acids. The germline V gene has CDR1 MNHEY and CDR2 SVGAGI. The CDR3 here is CASSVAGGTYNEQFF.